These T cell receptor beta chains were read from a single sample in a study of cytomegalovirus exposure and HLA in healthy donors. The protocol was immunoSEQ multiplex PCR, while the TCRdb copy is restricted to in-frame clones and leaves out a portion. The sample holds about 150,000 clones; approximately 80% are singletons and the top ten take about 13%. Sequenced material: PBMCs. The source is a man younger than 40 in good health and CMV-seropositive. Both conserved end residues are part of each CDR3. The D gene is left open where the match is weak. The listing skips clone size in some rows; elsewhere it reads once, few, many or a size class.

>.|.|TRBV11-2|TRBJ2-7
TGTGCCAGCAGCTCAGAATTTGGCGGGAACTACGAGCAGTACTTC
CASSSEFGGNYEQYF
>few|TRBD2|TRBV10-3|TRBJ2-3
TGTGCCATCAGTAGAACCCCTAGCGGGGAGGAAGATACGCAGTATTTT
CAISRTPSGEEDTQYF
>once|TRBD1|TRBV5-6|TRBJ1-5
TGTGCCAGCAGCTTGGCCATTACAGGGGAGACTCAGCCCCAGCATTTT
CASSLAITGETQPQHF
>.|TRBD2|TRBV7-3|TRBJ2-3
TGTGCCAGCAGCCGGACTAGCGGGAGCACAGATACGCAGTATTTT
CASSRTSGSTDTQYF
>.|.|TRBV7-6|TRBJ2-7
TGTGCCAGCAGCCCAGGGGCCTACTACGAGCAGTATTTC
CASSPGAYYEQYF
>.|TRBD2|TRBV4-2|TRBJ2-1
TGTGCCAGCAGCCAAGAGCCCCAGCGGGAGATCTACAATGAGCAGTTCTTC
CASSQEPQREIYNEQFF
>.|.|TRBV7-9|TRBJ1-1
TGTGCCAGCAGCTTATCCGGCCCGTACAGGGACACTGAAGCTTTCTTT
CASSLSGPYRDTEAFF
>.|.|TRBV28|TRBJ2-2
TGTGCCAGCACTCCAAGTGCCCGAGGCACCGGGGAGCTGTTTTTT
CASTPSARGTGELFF
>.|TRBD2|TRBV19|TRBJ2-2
TGTGCCAGCCAGCGGGGAAACACCGGGGAGCTGTTTTTT
CASQRGNTGELFF
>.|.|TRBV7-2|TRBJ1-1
TGTGCCAGCAGCTCACTTAACGTCAACACTGAAGCTTTCTTT
CASSSLNVNTEAFF
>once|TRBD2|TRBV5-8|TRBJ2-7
TGTGCCAGCAGCTTGTTTAGCGGGAGCTTTTCCGAGCAGTACTTC
CASSLFSGSFSEQYF
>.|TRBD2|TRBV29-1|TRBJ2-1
TGCAGCGTTACCGAGCCCTGGACTAGCGGGAGGCTTAATGAGCAGTTCTTC
CSVTEPWTSGRLNEQFF
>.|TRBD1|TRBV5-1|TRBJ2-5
TGCGCCAGCAGCCCCGGGACAGGGGGCTTTGAGACCCAGTACTTC
CASSPGTGGFETQYF
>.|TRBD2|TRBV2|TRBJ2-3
TGTGCCAGCAGTGAGGGGAGGGCCAGAGATACGCAGTATTTT
CASSEGRARDTQYF
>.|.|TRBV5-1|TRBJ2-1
TGCGCCAGCAGCCCGGGGACTGCCATCTCCTGGCAGTTCTTC
CASSPGTAISWQFF
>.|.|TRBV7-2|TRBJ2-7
TGTGCCAGCAGCTTGCCCCCCACTTACGAGCAGTACTTC
CASSLPPTYEQYF
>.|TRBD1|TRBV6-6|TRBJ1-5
TGTGCCAGCACTACAGGGGGGTTCAATCAGCCCCAGCATTTT
CASTTGGFNQPQHF
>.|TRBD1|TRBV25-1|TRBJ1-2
TGTGCCAGCAGTGACCCGGCCGGGACAGGGGGATATGGCTACACCTTC
CASSDPAGTGGYGYTF
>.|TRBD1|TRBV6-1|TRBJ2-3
TGTGCCAGCAGATCGACAGGGAACACAGATACGCAGTATTTT
CASRSTGNTDTQYF
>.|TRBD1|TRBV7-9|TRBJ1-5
TGTGCCAGCACCCAGGGGGAAGGCAATCAGCCCCAGCATTTT
CASTQGEGNQPQHF
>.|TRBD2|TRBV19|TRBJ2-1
TGTGCCAGTAGCCATAAACCGGGACTAGCGGGAGGTGAGCAGTTCTTC
CASSHKPGLAGGEQFF
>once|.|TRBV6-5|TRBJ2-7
TGTGCCAGCAGTTACTCGAGGACCTACGAGCAGTACTTC
CASSYSRTYEQYF